The source of this T cell receptor (beta chain) is a study of blood T cell repertoires in COVID-19. Study as a whole: COVID-19 samples from acute and convalescent phases originated in the United States, Italy and Spain.

From germline, CDR1 is SGHKS and CDR2 YYEKEE (reference sequence). V was shortened by 1 base and J by 1 base, with 14 bases between the two germline ends. This CDR3 has 16 residues. Authors' data handling: Using reference gene primer amplification, nucleated cell counts were estimated. This table comes from immunoSEQ multiplex PCR, and its TCRdb copy is limited to in-frame clones, with some not included. V and J calls and clone size are copied from that table; D and trimming were computed from the DNA. The data show a few hundred thousand clones, about 85% seen once. The sequenced material came from peripheral blood. J is TRBJ1-1 and V is TRBV5-5; D is unclear. This receptor was obtained from a woman aged 18 to 35 with acute or convalescent COVID-19. In DNA form, the CDR3 reads TGTGCCAGCAGCTTGATGTTGCCACGGTCGAACACTGAAGCTTTCTTT. Its protein is CASSLMLPRSNTEAFF.